The 8 T cell receptor beta chains presented below share a single source sample, sequenced in a study of cytomegalovirus exposure and HLA in healthy donors. The PCR was carried out with 60 Vbeta primers and 13 Jbeta primers. Produced via immunoSEQ multiplex PCR; TCRdb's table is partial and in-frame only. In the table there are 100,000 to 150,000 clones, approximately 80% of which are singletons. The sample comprised PBMCs. The receptor source for this set is a man aged 18-30 years in good health and CMV-seronegative.

This chain links TRBV11-1 with TRBJ2-5; weak D call: TRBD2 (5 bases). Trimming stripped 1 base from V and 5 bases from J, with 20 bases between. Germline CDR1 is SGHAT and CDR2 is FQDESV (reference sequence). This CDR3 has 17 amino acids. In nucleotides, the CDR3 is TGTGCCAGCAGCTTAGAGCCCGGGTGGGGAGCTCGGGAGACCCAGTACTTC. Translated, it gives CASSLEPGWGARETQYF.

V gene TRBV5-1 combines with J gene TRBJ1-1, with no clear D. This CDR3 is 14 amino acids long. Germline V lookup: CDR1 SGHRS, CDR2 YFSETQ. The ends were cut back, 6 bases at V and 2 bases at J, with 14 bases in the middle. CDR3 DNA sequence: TGCGCCAGCAACGTAGGTAGCCCAAACACTGAAGCTTTCTTT. Amino acid sequence: CASNVGSPNTEAFF. The full variable domain, rest sourced from reference TRBV5-1 and TRBJ1-1, is KAGVTQTPRYLIKTRGQQVTLSCSPISGHRSVSWYQQTPGQGLQFLFEYFSETQRNKGNFPGRFSGRQFSNSRSEMNVSTLELGDSALYLCASNVGSPNTEAFFGQGTRLTVV.

In its sample, this clone was seen once. V gene TRBV27 combines with J gene TRBJ1-5; TRBD1 matches 10 bases. CDR3 size: 15 residues. Germline V gene data show CDR1 as MNHEY and CDR2 as SMNVEV (reference sequence). After removal of 6 bases from V and 9 bases from J, the junction contained 11 bases not matched to a gene. The CDR3, as DNA: TGTGCCAGCAGGGGGACAGGGGTTTCGTTCAGGCCCCAGCATTTT. It codes for CASRGTGVSFRPQHF.

This chain links TRBV11-2 with TRBJ1-1; D ambiguous. CDR1 SGHAT and CDR2 FQNNGV come from the germline V gene. CDR3 length equals 16 residues. V dropped 5 bases and J dropped 0 bases, with 16 bases sitting between them. The chain's CDR3 is CASSLRLPRMNTEAFF. The DNA of the CDR3 is TGTGCCAGCAGCCTCAGGCTACCGAGAATGAACACTGAAGCTTTCTTT.

The chain employs TRBV19 and TRBJ2-1, with D maybe TRBD2 (6 bases). CDR3 length: 15 residues. V was cut by 5 bases and J by 6 bases, with 17 bases left in between. Germline lookup yields CDR1 LNHDA and CDR2 SQIVND (reference sequence). The CDR3 DNA reads TGTGCCAGTAGTGTCACACACGGGACTTTCAATGAGCAGTTCTTC. Protein product: CASSVTHGTFNEQFF.

This clone was found a few times. The V call is TRBV29-1, the J call TRBJ1-2, with D tentatively TRBD1 (6 bases). In germline, CDR1 is SQVTM, CDR2 ANQGSEA. The CDR3 contains 13 residues. Trimming took 7 bases from V and 1 from J, leaving 13 bases between them. The chain's CDR3 is CSAGTIDNYGYTF. The CDR3 DNA reads TGCAGCGCCGGGACAATCGATAACTATGGCTACACCTTC.

This chain uses TRBV5-1 with TRBJ1-1, with 9 bases fitting TRBD1. Germline V CDR1 and CDR2: SGHRS, YFSETQ. The CDR3 runs to 17 residues. Losses at the gene ends were 4 bases for V and 0 bases for J; bases not matched to a gene: 10. The chain's CDR3 is CASSKNLRDRVNTEAFF. For the CDR3, the DNA is TGCGCCAGCAGCAAGAACCTCCGGGACAGGGTGAACACTGAAGCTTTCTTT.

This clone showed up just once. The chain couples TRBV2 to TRBJ1-4; D gene uncertain. This CDR3 has 14 amino acids. V was trimmed by 6 bases and J by 3 bases, leaving 11 bases between them. The germline CDR1 and CDR2 sequences are SNHLY and FYNNEI. CDR3 coding DNA: TGTGCCAGCAGGGGAGAGTCAGCTAATGAAAAACTGTTTTTT. This sequence encodes CASRGESANEKLFF.